A single T cell receptor beta chain is shown here with its context. This entry is derived from a study of blood T cell repertoires in COVID-19. Background on the study: Material from acute and convalescent COVID-19 was sourced from the United States, Italy and Spain. PBMCs, B-cell-depleted T cells, or T cells provided the cDNA or gDNA that made up the material.

Authors' methods: Nucleated cell counts were estimated from reference gene primer amplification. Only in-frame clones appear in the TCRdb table, and some are missing; sequencing was by immunoSEQ multiplex PCR. That table is the source of V, J and clone size, and D and trimming were worked out from the DNA. The sample contains 150,000 or so clones, roughly 80% of which appear only once. The CDR3 is made up of 15 amino acids. This chain links TRBV21-1 with TRBJ1-2; the table calls TRBD1, which could not be checked here. TRBV21-1 is a documented pseudogene. This TCR came from a woman aged 45-59 years with active or convalescent COVID-19. Specimen: peripheral blood. The CDR3 region is CASSKPYRQIYGYTF. The CDR3 nucleotides read TGTGCCAGCAGCAAACCCTATAGACAGATCTATGGCTACACCTTC.